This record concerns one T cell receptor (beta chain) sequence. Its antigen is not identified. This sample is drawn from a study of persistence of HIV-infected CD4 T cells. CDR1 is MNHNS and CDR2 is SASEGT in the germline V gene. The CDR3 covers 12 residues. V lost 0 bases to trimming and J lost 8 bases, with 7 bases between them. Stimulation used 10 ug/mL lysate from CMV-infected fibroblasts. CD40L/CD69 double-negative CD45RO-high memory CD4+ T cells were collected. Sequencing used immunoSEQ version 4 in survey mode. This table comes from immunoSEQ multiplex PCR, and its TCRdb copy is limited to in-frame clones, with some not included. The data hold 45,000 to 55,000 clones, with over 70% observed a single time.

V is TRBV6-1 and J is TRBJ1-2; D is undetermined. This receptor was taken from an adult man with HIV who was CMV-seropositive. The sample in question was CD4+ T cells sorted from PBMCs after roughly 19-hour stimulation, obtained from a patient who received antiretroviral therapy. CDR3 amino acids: CASSEAVWGYTF. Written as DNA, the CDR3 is TGTGCCAGCAGTGAAGCGGTATGGGGCTACACCTTC.